A selection of T cell receptor beta chains follows, all from one sample in a study of STAT5B mutations in CD4+ large granular lymphocyte leukemia. Profiling relied on immunoSEQ multiplex PCR, and the TCRdb table lists in-frame clones only, not all of them. The table records roughly 36,000 clones, roughly three quarters of them present only once. Input material: CD4+ T cells from blood buffy coats. These receptors all stem from a human donor in good health. CDR3s include the opening cysteine and the closing phenylalanine or tryptophan. The D gene is left open where the match is weak. Rows give clone size only sometimes, using once, few, many, or a class for an expanded clone.

D: NA; size: NA; V: TRBV30; J: TRBJ2-7; DNA: TGTGCCTGGAGCAGGCAGGGCCCTTACGAGCAGTACTTC; CDR3: CAWSRQGPYEQYF
D: NA; size: once; V: TRBV19; J: TRBJ1-4; DNA: TGTGCCAGTAGATCCCGTGGGAGCCAAGCAACTAATGAAAAACTGTTTTTT; CDR3: CASRSRGSQATNEKLFF
D: TRBD2; size: NA; V: TRBV11-3; J: TRBJ2-5; DNA: TGTGCCAGCAGCTCAGCCGGGGGGGCGGGAGAGACCCAGTACTTC; CDR3: CASSSAGGAGETQYF
D: TRBD2; size: NA; V: TRBV18; J: TRBJ2-7; DNA: TGTGCCAGCTCACCAACCGGGACTAGCGGGGGCGAGCAGTACTTC; CDR3: CASSPTGTSGGEQYF
D: NA; size: NA; V: TRBV28; J: TRBJ1-6; DNA: TGTGCCAGCAGTTACGGGCCTCGACCCCTCCACTTT; CDR3: CASSYGPRPLHF
D: NA; size: NA; V: TRBV27; J: TRBJ2-3; DNA: TGTGCCAGCAGACAGGGAGTGACAGATACGCAGTATTTT; CDR3: CASRQGVTDTQYF
D: NA; size: NA; V: TRBV7-9; J: TRBJ2-3; DNA: TGTGCCAGCAGCTTAGCGCTTTCCACCCCCAGGACCGGCCGTACGCAGTATTTT; CDR3: CASSLALSTPRTGRTQYF
D: NA; size: NA; V: TRBV4-3; J: TRBJ1-5; DNA: TGCGCCAGCAGCCAAGATGTTCGTGGGGATCAGCCCCAGCATTTT; CDR3: CASSQDVRGDQPQHF
D: NA; size: NA; V: TRBV5-1; J: TRBJ1-6; DNA: TGCGCCAGCAGCCAGAATTCGGACCTCTATAATTCACCCCTCCACTTT; CDR3: CASSQNSDLYNSPLHF
D: TRBD1; size: NA; V: TRBV6-5; J: TRBJ2-3; DNA: TGTGCCAGCAGTCGACAGGGGGCGGCAGATACGCAGTATTTT; CDR3: CASSRQGAADTQYF
D: NA; size: NA; V: TRBV10-1; J: TRBJ2-3; DNA: TGCGCCAGCAGTGAAGTGGCCCAGCCACGCACAGATACGCAGTATTTT; CDR3: CASSEVAQPRTDTQYF
D: NA; size: NA; V: TRBV19; J: TRBJ1-6; DNA: TGTGCCAGTAGTAGACAGAGCTCCTATAATTCACCCCTCCACTTT; CDR3: CASSRQSSYNSPLHF
D: NA; size: few; V: TRBV30; J: TRBJ1-1; DNA: TGTGCCTGGAGTGCGGAGTTCAAAGCTTTCTTT; CDR3: CAWSAEFKAFF
D: TRBD1; size: NA; V: TRBV10-3; J: TRBJ2-7; DNA: TGTGCCATCAGTGGACAGGGGTACGAGCAGTACTTC; CDR3: CAISGQGYEQYF
D: NA; size: few; V: TRBV4-1; J: TRBJ1-1; DNA: TGCGCCAGCAGCCAAGATCGGGGGGTGAACACTGAAGCTTTCTTT; CDR3: CASSQDRGVNTEAFF
D: TRBD1; size: NA; V: TRBV4-3; J: TRBJ1-2; DNA: TGCGCCAGCAGCCAATCCAGGGGACAGAACTATGGCTACACCTTC; CDR3: CASSQSRGQNYGYTF
D: TRBD1; size: NA; V: TRBV28; J: TRBJ2-7; DNA: TGTGCCAGCAGTAGACAGGGGGTTTCCCCCGGGGAGCAGTACTTC; CDR3: CASSRQGVSPGEQYF
D: NA; size: NA; V: TRBV28; J: TRBJ1-4; DNA: TGTGCCAGCAGTCCTCGGGGGCCGGGTGAAAAACTGTTTTTT; CDR3: CASSPRGPGEKLFF
D: TRBD2; size: NA; V: TRBV27; J: TRBJ2-7; DNA: TGTGCCAGCGCGGGGACTAGCGGGGGGGCCCTACCCTACGAGCAGTACTTC; CDR3: CASAGTSGGALPYEQYF
D: NA; size: once; V: TRBV20-1; J: TRBJ2-7; DNA: TGCAGTGTGGCTACCTCCTACGAGCAGTACTTC; CDR3: CSVATSYEQYF
D: NA; size: once; V: TRBV5-4; J: TRBJ2-7; DNA: TGTGCCAGCAGCGTAGACTACACTTACGAGCAGTACTTC; CDR3: CASSVDYTYEQYF
D: NA; size: once; V: TRBV19; J: TRBJ2-5; DNA: TGTGCCAGTAGTATAAAGGATAGAAAGACCCAGTACTTC; CDR3: CASSIKDRKTQYF
D: NA; size: NA; V: TRBV2; J: TRBJ2-5; DNA: TGTGCCAGCAGGTACCAAGAGACCCAGTACTTC; CDR3: CASRYQETQYF
D: NA; size: NA; V: TRBV11-2; J: TRBJ2-7; DNA: TGTGCCAGCAGCCCCACTGGGGGCAACTACGAGCAGTACTTC; CDR3: CASSPTGGNYEQYF